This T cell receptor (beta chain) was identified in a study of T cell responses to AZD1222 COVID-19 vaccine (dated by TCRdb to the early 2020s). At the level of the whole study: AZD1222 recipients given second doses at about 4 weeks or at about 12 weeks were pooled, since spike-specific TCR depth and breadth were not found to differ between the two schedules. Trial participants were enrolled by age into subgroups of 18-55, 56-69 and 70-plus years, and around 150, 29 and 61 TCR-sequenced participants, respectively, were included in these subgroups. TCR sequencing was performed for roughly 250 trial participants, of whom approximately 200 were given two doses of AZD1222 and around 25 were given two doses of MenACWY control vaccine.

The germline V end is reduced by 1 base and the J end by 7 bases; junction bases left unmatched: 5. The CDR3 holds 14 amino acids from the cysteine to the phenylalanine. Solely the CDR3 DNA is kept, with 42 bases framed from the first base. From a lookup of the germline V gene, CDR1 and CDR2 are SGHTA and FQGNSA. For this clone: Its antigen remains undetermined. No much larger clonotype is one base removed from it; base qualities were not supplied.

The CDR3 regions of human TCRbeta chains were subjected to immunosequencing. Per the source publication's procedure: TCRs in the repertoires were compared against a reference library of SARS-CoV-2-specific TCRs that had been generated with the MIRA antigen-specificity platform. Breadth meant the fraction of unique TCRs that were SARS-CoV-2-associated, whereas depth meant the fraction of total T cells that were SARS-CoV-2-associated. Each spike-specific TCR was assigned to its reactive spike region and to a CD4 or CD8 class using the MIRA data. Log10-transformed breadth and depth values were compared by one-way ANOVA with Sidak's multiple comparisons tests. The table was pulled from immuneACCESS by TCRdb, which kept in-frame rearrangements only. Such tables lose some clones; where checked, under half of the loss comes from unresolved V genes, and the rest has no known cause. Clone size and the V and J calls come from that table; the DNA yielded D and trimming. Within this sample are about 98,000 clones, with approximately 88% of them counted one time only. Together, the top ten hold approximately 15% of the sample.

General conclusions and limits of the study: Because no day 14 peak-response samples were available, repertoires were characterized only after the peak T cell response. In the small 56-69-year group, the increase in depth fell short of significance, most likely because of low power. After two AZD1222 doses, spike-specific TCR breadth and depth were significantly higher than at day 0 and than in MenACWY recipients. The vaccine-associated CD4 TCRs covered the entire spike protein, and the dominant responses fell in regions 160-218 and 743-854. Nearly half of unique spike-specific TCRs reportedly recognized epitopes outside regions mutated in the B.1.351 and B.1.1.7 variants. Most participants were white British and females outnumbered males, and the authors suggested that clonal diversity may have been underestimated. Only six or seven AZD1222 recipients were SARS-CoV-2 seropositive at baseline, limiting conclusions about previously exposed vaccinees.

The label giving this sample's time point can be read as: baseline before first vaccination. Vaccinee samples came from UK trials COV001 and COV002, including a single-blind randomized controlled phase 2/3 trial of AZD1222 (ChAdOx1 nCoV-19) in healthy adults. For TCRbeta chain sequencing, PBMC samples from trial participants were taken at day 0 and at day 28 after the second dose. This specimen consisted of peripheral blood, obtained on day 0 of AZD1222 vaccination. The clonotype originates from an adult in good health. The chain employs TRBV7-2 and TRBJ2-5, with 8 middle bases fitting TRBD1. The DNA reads TGTGCCAGCAGCTTAGATCAGGGGGCAAGGACCCAGTACTTC. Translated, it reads CASSLDQGARTQYF.